The TCR beta chain described here comes from a study of shared clonotypes between healthy human individuals. Findings and caveats of the study: Clonotype sharing among donors was thought likely to change with sequencing depth. The researchers took only blood, and tissue repertoires probably look different.

CD45RO-negative, CCR7-selected cells formed the naive CD8 fraction, which excluded terminally differentiated effector memory CD45RA+ cells. Generated by immunoSEQ multiplex PCR, the TCRdb table keeps only in-frame clones and is missing some. Of about 590,000 clones listed, roughly 95% are singletons. This clone occurred once. No antigen is known for it. This CDR3 has 19 amino acids. V dropped 2 bases and J dropped 6; count of bases not matched to a gene: 21. Germline values: CDR1 MNHEY, CDR2 SMNVEV (reference sequence). The clonotype originates from a woman younger than 45 in good health. This chain joins TRBV27 and TRBJ2-7; the match to TRBD2 covers 8 bases. The sequencing sample was made of naive CD8+ T cells sorted from blood. The CDR3 loop reads CASSLQAGGYRPLAGEQYF. DNA of the CDR3: TGTGCCAGCAGTTTACAGGCGGGAGGATACCGGCCCCTAGCAGGCGAGCAGTACTTC.